The 28 T cell receptor beta chains given below trace back to one sample, sequenced in a study of T cell clonality in common variable immunodeficiency. Overall study findings and caveats: Reportedly, TCR beta sequences from common variable immunodeficiency showed fewer deletions and N-nucleotide insertions.

Profiled with immunoSEQ multiplex PCR; TCRdb holds only in-frame clones, not every one. The sample presents several thousand clones, none singletons. No antigens are known for them. Sequencing used peripheral blood mononuclear cells. These receptors all come from a human donor with common variable immunodeficiency.

Only a few counts were recorded for this clone. The CDR3 end is not reached by the read, which stops 3 residues before it; the germline J gene fills it in. The chain links TRBV5-1 to TRBJ2-7; D call uncertain. Germline V gene data show CDR1 as SGHRS and CDR2 as YFSETQ. The CDR3 spans 13 residues. The V end lost 4 bases, the J end lost 4 bases, and 12 bases lay between the germline ends. Here the CDR3 reads CASSTTELYEQYF. The CDR3 DNA, read in part, is TGCGCCAGCAGCACGACTGAATTGTACGAG.

This clone showed up just a few times. The DNA ends 3 residues before the CDR3 does, and the rest of the CDR3 is filled in from the germline J gene. The chain uses TRBV30 and TRBJ1-4; 8 nucleotides agree with TRBD1. Germline V gene sequence: CDR1 GTSNPN, CDR2 SVGIG (reference sequence). This CDR3 spans 13 amino acids. J was trimmed by 6 bases and V by 1 base; bases with no gene match: 1. The CDR3 bases that were read are TGTGCCTGGAGTGCAGGGGGCGATGAAAAA. Its protein product is CAWSAGGDEK. The complete CDR3 sequence is CAWSAGGDEKLFF.

This clone was recorded at least ten times. With the read ending 3 residues before the CDR3 end, the germline J gene is used to fill in that end. V and J are TRBV19 and TRBJ2-3; D might be TRBD2 (6 bases). The CDR3 length is 16 residues. Germline loops: CDR1 LNHDA, CDR2 SQIVND (reference sequence). The ends were cut back, 4 bases at V and 2 bases at J, with 16 bases in the middle. The CDR3 DNA, read in part, is TGTGCCAGTAGTACCGGGAGAGCGGAAGACACAGATACG. The encoded protein is CASSTGRAEDTDT. The full CDR3 sequence reads CASSTGRAEDTDTQYF.

This clone has only a few counts. The read terminates 3 residues before the CDR3 end, so the remaining end is supplied by the germline J gene. The genes are TRBV2 and TRBJ1-2; perhaps TRBD1 as D (5 bases). Germline V CDR1 and CDR2: SNHLY, FYNNEI. This CDR3 has 14 residues. The CDR3 sequence is CANSLKGREEGYTF. CDR3 bases read: TGTGCCAATTCTCTCAAGGGCAGGGAAGAGGGC.

Concerning this clone itself: The read is 3 residues too short to cover the CDR3 end, so that end is filled in from the germline J gene. The chain combines TRBV5-1 with TRBJ2-3, with 7 bases lining up with TRBD2. The CDR3 totals 15 residues. V shed 8 bases and J 0 bases; nucleotides not matched to a gene: 9. Looked up from germline, CDR1 is SGHRS and CDR2 is YFSETQ. The CDR3 bases that were read are TGCGCCAGTTACCGGGCTAGCGGTAGCACAGATACG. Its translation: CASYRASGSTDT. In full, the CDR3 is CASYRASGSTDTQYF. Full variable domain (remainder filled in from reference TRBV5-1 and TRBJ2-3): KAGVTQTPRYLIKTRGQQVTLSCSPISGHRSVSWYQQTPGQGLQFLFEYFSETQRNKGNFPGRFSGRQFSNSRSEMNVSTLELGDSALYLCASYRASGSTDTQYFGPGTRLTVL.

This clone was counted a few times. CDR3 region: CASSELRDYGYTF. The sequenced CDR3 bases are TGTGCCAGCAGTGAACTGCGGGACTATGGC. The chain uses TRBV2 and TRBJ1-2; D is unresolved. The read stops 3 residues short of the end of the CDR3; the missing end is completed from the germline J gene. Looked up from germline, CDR1 is SNHLY and CDR2 is FYNNEI. The CDR3 contains 13 residues. Deletions cut 2 bases from V and 3 bases from J, with 7 bases between.

About this clone: The CDR3 goes on 3 residues after the read ends, and that part is filled in from the germline J gene. This chain joins TRBV18 and TRBJ2-1, with 7 positions matching TRBD2. This CDR3 comprises 16 residues. V was pared by 3 bases and J by 4 bases, with 9 bases of the junction left unmatched. CDR1 is KGHSH, CDR2 LQKENI, per germline. The sequenced CDR3 bases are TGTGCCAGCTCACCGCTAGCGGAGGGGAGTTACAATGAG. This translates into CASSPLAEGSYNE. The whole CDR3 sequence is CASSPLAEGSYNEQFF.

A remark on this clone: The CDR3 end falls 3 residues outside the read, so it is completed with the germline J gene. The chain uses TRBV19 and TRBJ2-2, with D hard to call. This CDR3 has 14 residues. Trimming left V 5 bases short and J 3 bases short, with 10 bases between. Germline V gives CDR1 LNHDA, CDR2 SQIVND (reference sequence). The CDR3 loop reads CASSFSRDTGELFF. The DNA read from the CDR3 is TGTGCCAGTAGTTTTTCCAGAGACACCGGGGAG.

This clone showed up many times. With the read ending 3 residues before the CDR3 end, the germline J gene is used to fill in that end. The gene calls are TRBV14 and TRBJ2-7; TRBD1 aligns across 8 bases. V shed 4 bases, J shed 1 base, and the junction held 6 bases outside the gene matches. Germline V gene sequence: CDR1 SGHDN, CDR2 FVKESK. This CDR3 has 15 amino acids. The CDR3 spells CASSLQGAGSYEQYF. CDR3 bases read: TGTGCCAGCAGCCTTCAGGGGGCGGGTTCCTACGAG.

CDR3 bases read: TGTGCCAGTAGTTCAGGACAGGGGAGATATAGCAATCAGCCC. Amino acids: CASSSGQGRYSNQP. The CDR3 reads in full as CASSSGQGRYSNQPQHF. This chain uses TRBV19 with TRBJ1-5, with 9 nucleotides matching TRBD1. The read terminates 3 residues before the CDR3 end, so the remaining end is supplied by the germline J gene. The junction had 8 bases not matched to a gene; V was cut back by 5 bases and J by 0 bases. Germline V gives CDR1 LNHDA, CDR2 SQIVND (reference sequence). The CDR3 is 17 amino acids.

This clone was counted only a few times. Read data end 3 residues before the CDR3 end; the end is taken from the germline J gene. This chain uses TRBV20-1 with TRBJ2-7; TRBD1 matches 9 bases. V trimming: 4 bases; J trimming: 2 bases; junction bases outside the gene matches: 6. Germline CDR1 reads DFQATT; CDR2 reads SNEGSKA (reference sequence). The CDR3 is 14 amino acids. CDR3 sequence reads: CSANPGQGPYEQYF. The sequenced part of the CDR3 DNA is TGCAGTGCTAATCCGGGACAGGGCCCCTACGAG.

This clone is medium-sized. The DNA ends 3 residues before the CDR3 does, and the rest of the CDR3 is filled in from the germline J gene. The J gene is TRBJ2-1, the V gene TRBV4-1; D gene unclear. V was cut by 3 bases and J by 5 bases, with 11 bases left in between. Germline V CDR1 and CDR2: MGHRA, YSYEKL. The CDR3 extends over 14 amino acids. This CDR3 is CASSQTQANNEQFF. Incomplete CDR3 DNA: TGCGCCAGCAGCCAGACACAAGCTAACAATGAG.

Points on this clone: The read is 3 residues too short to cover the CDR3 end, so that end is filled in from the germline J gene. The V call is TRBV20-1, the J call TRBJ2-1, with 8 bases that match TRBD2. The CDR3 sequence is 14 residues long. J lost 5 bases, V lost 6 bases, and 9 bases had no gene match. Germline CDR1 DFQATT, CDR2 SNEGSKA (reference sequence). The CDR3 DNA, read in part, is TGCAGTGCCGAAATAGCGGGAACCCACAATGAG. It codes for CSAEIAGTHNE. The whole CDR3 protein reads CSAEIAGTHNEQFF.

Remarks on this clone: The sequenced fragment ends 3 residues before the CDR3 boundary, so the rest is inferred from the germline J gene. V usage is TRBV30 and J usage is TRBJ2-3, with TRBD1 identical over 9 bases. The CDR3 totals 17 residues. The germline V gene encodes CDR1 GTSNPN and CDR2 SVGIG (reference sequence). After removal of 0 bases from V and 0 bases from J, the junction contained 7 bases not matched to a gene. The CDR3 bases that were read are TGTGCCTGGAGTGTACGGTGGACAGGGGTTAGCACAGATACG. Its protein product is CAWSVRWTGVSTDT. The full CDR3 protein reads CAWSVRWTGVSTDTQYF.

This clone has just a few counts. The part of the CDR3 DNA that was read is TGTGCCAGCTCACCACAGGGACAGGGG. This encodes CASSPQGQG. The entire CDR3 reads CASSPQGQGAFF. V usage is TRBV18 and J usage is TRBJ1-1, with 10 bases that match TRBD1. The read falls 3 residues short of the CDR3 end, and the missing part is taken from the germline J gene. The CDR3 totals 12 residues. CDR1 and CDR2 from the germline V gene are KGHSH and LQKENI.

Regarding this clone: From the germline J gene comes the end of the CDR3, since the read stops 3 residues before it. The J gene is TRBJ1-2, the V gene TRBV18; 9 bases fit TRBD1. The germline V gene has CDR1 KGHSH and CDR2 LQKENI. The CDR3 extends over 14 amino acids. The CDR3 reads CASSPEGQGFGYTF. CDR3 DNA, as far as it was read: TGTGCCAGCTCACCTGAGGGACAGGGCTTCGGC.

This clone showed up just a few times. The sequenced fragment ends 3 residues before the CDR3 boundary, so the rest is inferred from the germline J gene. The chain uses TRBV2 and TRBJ2-3, with TRBD2 matching over 14 bases. There are 16 residues in the CDR3. With 7 bases clipped from V and 6 bases from J, the junction kept 9 bases outside the gene matches. Germline V CDR1 and CDR2: SNHLY, FYNNEI. CDR3 bases read: TGTGCCAGCAAAAGGGGACTAGCGGGAGTGAGGGATACG. It yields the protein CASKRGLAGVRDT. Given in full, the CDR3 is CASKRGLAGVRDTQYF.

Details on this clone: The missing CDR3 end, 3 residues past where the read stops, is filled in from the germline J gene. This rearrangement joins TRBV5-1 to TRBJ1-6; D might be TRBD1 (5 bases). CDR1 is SGHRS and CDR2 is YFSETQ in the germline V gene. CDR3 size: 13 residues. Trimming removed 6 bases at V and 4 bases at J, with 8 bases between. CDR3 loop: CASTGGYNSPLHF. Partial CDR3 DNA: TGCGCCAGCACCGGGGGGTATAATTCACCC.

Many counts were recorded for this clone. The read ends 3 residues shy of where the CDR3 ends; the end is completed using the germline J gene. The chain combines TRBV19 with TRBJ1-1; 7 bases align to TRBD1. The CDR3 is 14 residues long. J was trimmed by 6 bases and V by 6 bases; bases with no gene match: 10. Germline assignment: CDR1 LNHDA and CDR2 SQIVND (reference sequence). The chain's CDR3 is CASSPNGQVAEAFF. The sequenced part of the CDR3 DNA is TGTGCCAGTAGCCCAAACGGACAGGTGGCTGAA.

For this clone: Read data end 3 residues before the CDR3 end; the end is taken from the germline J gene. The V call is TRBV19, the J call TRBJ2-6; 8 nucleotides line up with TRBD1. The germline V gene has CDR1 LNHDA and CDR2 SQIVND (reference sequence). The CDR3 covers 16 residues. V dropped 2 bases and J dropped 0; count of bases not matched to a gene: 0. Incomplete CDR3 DNA: TGTGCCAGTAGTATAACAGGGGGCTCTGGGGCCAACGTC. This codes for CASSITGGSGANV. The entire CDR3 protein is CASSITGGSGANVLTF.

This clone was recorded many times. The read ends 3 residues before the CDR3 terminus; that terminus is restored from the germline J gene. The gene calls are TRBV11-2 and TRBJ2-3; D possibly corresponds to TRBD2 (5 bases). The CDR3 loop spans 13 amino acids. The germline V gene encodes CDR1 SGHAT and CDR2 FQNNGV. V was pared by 4 bases and J by 3 bases, with 8 bases between. The part of the CDR3 DNA that was read is TGTGCCAGCAGCTCCCCGGGGACAGATACG. Translated, it gives CASSSPGTDT. The full-length CDR3 reads as CASSSPGTDTQYF.

Remarks on this clone: The sequenced fragment ends 3 residues before the CDR3 boundary, so the rest is inferred from the germline J gene. This sequence joins TRBV19 and TRBJ2-6, with D possibly being TRBD1 (5 bases). The CDR3 spans 13 residues. The germline gives CDR1 LNHDA, CDR2 SQIVND (reference sequence). The CDR3 DNA, read in part, is TGTGCCAGTGGCGCAAATAGAGACAGTCTC. It yields the protein CASGANRDSL. The CDR3, in full, reads CASGANRDSLLTF.

This clone was picked up many times. The CDR3 is cut off 3 residues early in the read; its end comes from the germline J gene. The rearrangement links TRBV20-1 to TRBJ2-3, with 11 nucleotides matching TRBD2. The CDR3 runs 19 residues. CDR1 is DFQATT and CDR2 is SNEGSKA in the germline V gene (reference sequence). V shed 0 bases and J 1 base; nucleotides not matched to a gene: 12. The CDR3 region is CSARDPTSGRVRGTDTQYF. Incomplete CDR3 DNA: TGCAGTGCTAGAGATCCAACTAGCGGGAGAGTTCGGGGCACAGATACG.

This clone was seen at least ten times. The read gets to within 3 residues of the CDR3 end, and the germline J gene fills in the rest. The rearrangement uses TRBV7-8 and TRBJ2-7; possible D gene TRBD2, 6 bases. Germline V gene sequence: CDR1 SGHVS, CDR2 FQNEAQ. V lost 5 bases and J lost 0, with 17 bases in between. CDR3 length equals 16 residues. Here the CDR3 reads CASSIHGTPSSYEQYF. Partial CDR3 DNA: TGTGCCAGCAGCATTCACGGGACTCCTAGCTCCTACGAG.

About this clone: The missing CDR3 end, 3 residues past where the read stops, is filled in from the germline J gene. The J gene is TRBJ1-3, the V gene TRBV30; D is ambiguous. There are 14 residues in the CDR3. Between the trimmed V and J ends, which lost 2 bases and 0 bases, there was a span of 8 bases. The V gene's germline CDR1 is GTSNPN and CDR2 SVGIG (reference sequence). The CDR3 sequence is CAWSKLFSGNTIYF. CDR3 DNA (partial): TGTGCCTGGAGTAAACTTTTCTCTGGAAACACC.

Details on this clone: Read sequence stops 3 residues before the CDR3 end, and the germline J gene provides the missing end. The chain joins TRBV5-1 to TRBJ1-2; 9 positions match TRBD1. Germline-derived CDR1 and CDR2 are SGHRS and YFSETQ. Germline trimming cut 3 bases from V and 4 bases from J; bases unmatched to any gene: 4. The CDR3 spans 14 residues. The sequenced CDR3 bases are TGCGCCAGCAGCTCCACAGGGGGCGGCTATGGC. Encoded protein: CASSSTGGGYG. The entire CDR3 protein reads CASSSTGGGYGYTF. Drawing the rest from reference TRBV5-1 and TRBJ1-2, the complete variable domain is KAGVTQTPRYLIKTRGQQVTLSCSPISGHRSVSWYQQTPGQGLQFLFEYFSETQRNKGNFPGRFSGRQFSNSRSEMNVSTLELGDSALYLCASSSTGGGYGYTFGSGTRLTVV.

This clone was detected ten times or more. The read falls 3 residues short of the CDR3 end, and the missing part is taken from the germline J gene. The gene calls are TRBV2 and TRBJ2-3; 10 positions match TRBD2. V gave up 3 bases and J gave up 0 bases; unmatched junction bases: 3. The CDR3 runs 16 residues. CDR1 is SNHLY and CDR2 is FYNNEI in the germline V gene. Partial CDR3 DNA: TGTGCCAGCAGTGACCGACTAGCGGGTAGCACAGATACG. Encoded protein: CASSDRLAGSTDT. The whole CDR3 protein reads CASSDRLAGSTDTQYF.

This clone occurred a few times. The CDR3 extends 3 residues past the end of the read, so its final part is completed from the germline J gene. The rearrangement uses TRBV7-9 and TRBJ2-7, with 11 bases lining up with TRBD2. V shed 5 bases, J shed 3 bases, and the junction held 6 bases outside the gene matches. This CDR3 has 15 amino acids. Germline CDR1 and CDR2: SEHNR and FQNEAQ (reference sequence). The CDR3 loop is CASSAGGLAVYEQYF. The sequenced part of the CDR3 DNA is TGTGCCAGCAGCGCCGGGGGACTAGCGGTCTACGAG.